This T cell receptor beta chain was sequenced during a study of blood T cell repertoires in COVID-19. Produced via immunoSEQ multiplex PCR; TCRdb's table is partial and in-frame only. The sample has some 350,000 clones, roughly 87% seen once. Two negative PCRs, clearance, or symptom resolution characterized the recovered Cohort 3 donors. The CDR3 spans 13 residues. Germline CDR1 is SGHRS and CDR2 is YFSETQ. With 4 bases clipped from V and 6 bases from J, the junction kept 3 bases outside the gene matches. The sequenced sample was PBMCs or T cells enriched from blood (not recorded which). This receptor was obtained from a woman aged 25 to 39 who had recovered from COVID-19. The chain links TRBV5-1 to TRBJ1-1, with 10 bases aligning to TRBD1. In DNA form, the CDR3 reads TGCGCCAGCAGCCTGGGGACAGGGGCTGAAGCTTTCTTT. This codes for CASSLGTGAEAFF.